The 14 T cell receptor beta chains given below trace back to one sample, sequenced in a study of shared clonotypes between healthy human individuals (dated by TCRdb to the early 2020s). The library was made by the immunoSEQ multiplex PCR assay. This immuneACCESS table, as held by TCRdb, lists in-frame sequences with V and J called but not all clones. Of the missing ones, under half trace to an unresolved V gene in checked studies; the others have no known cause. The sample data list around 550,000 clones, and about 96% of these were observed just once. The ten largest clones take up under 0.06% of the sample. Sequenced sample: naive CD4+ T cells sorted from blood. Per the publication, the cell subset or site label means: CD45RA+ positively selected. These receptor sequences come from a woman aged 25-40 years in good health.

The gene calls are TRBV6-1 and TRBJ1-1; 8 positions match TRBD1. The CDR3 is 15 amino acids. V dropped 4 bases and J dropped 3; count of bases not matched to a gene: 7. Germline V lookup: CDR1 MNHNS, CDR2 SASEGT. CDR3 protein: CASSAQGARDTEAFF. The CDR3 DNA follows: TGTGCCAGCAGTGCTCAGGGGGCAAGGGACACTGAAGCTTTCTTT.

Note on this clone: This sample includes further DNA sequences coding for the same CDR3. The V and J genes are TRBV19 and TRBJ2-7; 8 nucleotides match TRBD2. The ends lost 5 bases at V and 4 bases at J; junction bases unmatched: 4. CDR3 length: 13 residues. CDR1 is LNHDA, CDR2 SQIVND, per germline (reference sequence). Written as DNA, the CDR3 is TGTGCCAGTAGTCACCCTAGCGGGTACGAGCAGTACTTC. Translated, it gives CASSHPSGYEQYF.

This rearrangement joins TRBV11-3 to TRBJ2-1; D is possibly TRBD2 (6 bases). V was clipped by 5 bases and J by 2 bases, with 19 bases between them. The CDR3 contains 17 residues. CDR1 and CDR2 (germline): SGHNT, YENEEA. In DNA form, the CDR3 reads TGTGCCAGCAGCCGCGGGACCCCAAATCGGCCCTACAATGAGCAGTTCTTC. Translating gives CASSRGTPNRPYNEQFF. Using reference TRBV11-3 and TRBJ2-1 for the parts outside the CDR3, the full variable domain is EAGVVQSPRYKIIEKKQPVAFWCNPISGHNTLYWYLQNLGQGPELLIRYENEEAVDDSQLPKDRFSAERLKGVDSTLKIQPAELGDSAVYLCASSRGTPNRPYNEQFFGPGTRLTVL.

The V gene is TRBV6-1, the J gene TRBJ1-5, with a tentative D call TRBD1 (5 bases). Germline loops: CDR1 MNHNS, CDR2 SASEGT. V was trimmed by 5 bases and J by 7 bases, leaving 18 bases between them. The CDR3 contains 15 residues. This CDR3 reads CASSLLNLGEQPQHF. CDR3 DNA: TGTGCCAGCAGTCTTTTGAACTTAGGGGAACAGCCCCAGCATTTT.

The DNA of the CDR3 is TGTGCCAGCATCGCGGACAGAGGGGGACCCAATTCACCCCTCCACTTT. The encoded protein is CASIADRGGPNSPLHF. The rearrangement links TRBV28 to TRBJ1-6, with D perhaps TRBD1 (6 bases). The CDR3 is 16 amino acids. Germline V gives CDR1 MDHEN, CDR2 SYDVKM. Trimming shortened V by 7 bases and J by 7 bases, and 20 bases separated the two germline ends.

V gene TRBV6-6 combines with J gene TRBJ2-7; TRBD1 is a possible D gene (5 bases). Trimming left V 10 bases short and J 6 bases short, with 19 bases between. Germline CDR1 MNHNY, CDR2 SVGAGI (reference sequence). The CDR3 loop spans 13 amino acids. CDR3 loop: CAITRRRGLEQYF. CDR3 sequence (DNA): TGTGCCATCACTCGGCGAAGGGGCCTCGAGCAGTACTTC.

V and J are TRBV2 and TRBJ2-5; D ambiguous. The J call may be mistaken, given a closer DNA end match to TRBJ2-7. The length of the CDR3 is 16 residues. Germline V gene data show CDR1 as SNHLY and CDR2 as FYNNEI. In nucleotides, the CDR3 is TGTGCCAGCAGCCTAACTCACCCCCCTCAGGCCTACGAGCAGTACTTC. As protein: CASSLTHPPQAYEQYF.

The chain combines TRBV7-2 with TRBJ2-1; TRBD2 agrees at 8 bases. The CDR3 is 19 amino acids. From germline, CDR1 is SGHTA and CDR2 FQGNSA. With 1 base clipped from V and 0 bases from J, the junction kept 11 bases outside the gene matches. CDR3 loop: CASSLVAGSGPSSYNEQFF. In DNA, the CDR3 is TGTGCCAGCAGCTTAGTAGCGGGGTCTGGGCCTAGCTCCTACAATGAGCAGTTCTTC.

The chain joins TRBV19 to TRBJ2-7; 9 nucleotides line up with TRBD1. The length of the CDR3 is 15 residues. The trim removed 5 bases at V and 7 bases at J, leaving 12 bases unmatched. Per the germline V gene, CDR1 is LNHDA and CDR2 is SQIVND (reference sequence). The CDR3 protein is CASSSAGTGSWEQYF. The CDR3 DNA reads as TGTGCCAGTAGTTCCGCCGGGACAGGGTCTTGGGAGCAGTACTTC.

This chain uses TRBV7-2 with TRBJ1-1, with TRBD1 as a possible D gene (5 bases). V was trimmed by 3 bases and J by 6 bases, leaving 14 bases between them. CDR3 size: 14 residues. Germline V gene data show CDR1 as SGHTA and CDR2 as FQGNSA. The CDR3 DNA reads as TGTGCCAGCAGCTTGCCCGACAGTAGAGCTGAAGCTTTCTTT. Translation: CASSLPDSRAEAFF. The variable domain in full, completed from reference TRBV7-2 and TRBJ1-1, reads GAGVSQSPSNKVTEKGKDVELRCDPISGHTALYWYRQSLGQGLEFLIYFQGNSAPDKSGLPSDRFSAERTGGSVSTLTIQRTQQEDSAVYLCASSLPDSRAEAFFGQGTRLTVV.

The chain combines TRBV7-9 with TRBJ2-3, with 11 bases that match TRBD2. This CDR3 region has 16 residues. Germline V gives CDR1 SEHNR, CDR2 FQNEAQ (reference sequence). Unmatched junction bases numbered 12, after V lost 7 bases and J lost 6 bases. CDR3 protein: CASTLTSGNLGDTQYF. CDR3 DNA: TGTGCCAGCACCTTGACTAGCGGGAACCTGGGGGATACGCAGTATTTT.

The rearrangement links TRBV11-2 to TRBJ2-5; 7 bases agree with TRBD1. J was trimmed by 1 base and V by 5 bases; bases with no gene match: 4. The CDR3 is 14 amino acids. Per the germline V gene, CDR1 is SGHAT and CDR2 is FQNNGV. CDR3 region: CASSVGQIQETQYF. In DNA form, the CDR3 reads TGTGCCAGCAGCGTGGGACAGATCCAAGAGACCCAGTACTTC.

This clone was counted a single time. CDR3 residues: CASSSRQGEAGNTIYF. The CDR3 nucleotides read TGTGCCAGCAGCTCACGACAGGGGGAAGCTGGAAACACCATATATTTT. The rearrangement links TRBV5-8 to TRBJ1-3, with 9 bases aligning to TRBD1. The CDR3 sequence is 16 residues long. With V trimmed by 3 bases and J by 2 bases, 6 bases remained unmatched. In germline, CDR1 is SGHTS, CDR2 YDEGEE.

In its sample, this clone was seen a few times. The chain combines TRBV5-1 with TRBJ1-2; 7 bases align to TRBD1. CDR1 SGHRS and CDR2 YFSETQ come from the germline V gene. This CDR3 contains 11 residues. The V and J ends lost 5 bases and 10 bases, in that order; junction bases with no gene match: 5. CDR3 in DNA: TGCGCCAGCAGTTCTGACAGGGCCTACACCTTC. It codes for CASSSDRAYTF.